This T cell receptor beta chain was obtained from a study of OX40 agonist ivuxolimab in advanced cancers. The CDR3 is 15 amino acids. Germline CDR1 LNHDA, CDR2 SQIVND (reference sequence). V shed 7 bases and J shed 4 bases, with 18 bases lying between them. TCRdb's table, derived via immunoSEQ multiplex PCR, lists solely in-frame clones and lacks some. The table lists approximately 35,000 clones, 92% of them singletons. The rearrangement joins TRBV19 to TRBJ2-3; TRBD1 or TRBD2 may be the D gene (5 bases each). The sequence came from an adult with an advanced solid tumor such as melanoma, head and neck, liver or kidney cancer. Sequenced material: CD4+ or CD8+ T cells sorted from blood, taken in a trial of the OX40 agonist ivuxolimab. The CDR3 region is CASMGEGWSSDTQYF. CDR3 DNA: TGTGCCAGTATGGGGGAAGGGTGGTCCTCAGATACGCAGTATTTT.